The TCR beta chain under discussion was sequenced for a study of CD8+CD57+ T cells in acquired aplastic anemia. In patients chosen for sequencing, flow cytometry had shown CD8+CD57+ cell expansion. Profiles of TCR beta VDJ and CDR3 were generated from a genomic DNA template. TCRdb reanalysed the reads using MiXCR and keeps one entry per CDR3 protein. The sample has hundreds of thousands of distinct CDR3 sequences; over 25% are singletons. There are 13 residues in the CDR3. Deletions cut 6 bases from V and 0 bases from J, with 9 bases between. CDR1 is MNHNS, CDR2 SASEGT, per germline. The chain has TRBV6-1 and TRBJ2-7; D might be TRBD1 or TRBD2, each matching 5 bases. The receptor was derived from a human donor with aplastic anemia. The sequenced material came from sorted CD4+, CD8+, or CD8+CD57+ T cells (not recorded which) from PBMCs. DNA of the CDR3: TGTGCCAGCAGCAGGGAGTTCTCCTACGAGCAGTACTTC. The encoded protein is CASSREFSYEQYF.